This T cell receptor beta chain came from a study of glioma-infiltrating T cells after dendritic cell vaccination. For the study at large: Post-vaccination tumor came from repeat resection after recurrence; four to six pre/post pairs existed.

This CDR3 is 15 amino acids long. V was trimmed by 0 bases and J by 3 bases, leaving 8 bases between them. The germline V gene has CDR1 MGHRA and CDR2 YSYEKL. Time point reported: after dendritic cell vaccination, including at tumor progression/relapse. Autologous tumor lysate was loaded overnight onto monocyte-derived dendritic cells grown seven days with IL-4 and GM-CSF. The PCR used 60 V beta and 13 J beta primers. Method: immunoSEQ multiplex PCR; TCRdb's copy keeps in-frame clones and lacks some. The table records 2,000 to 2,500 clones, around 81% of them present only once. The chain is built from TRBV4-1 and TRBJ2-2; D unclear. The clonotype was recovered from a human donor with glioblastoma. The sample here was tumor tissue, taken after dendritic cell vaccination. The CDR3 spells CASSQEFVDTGELFF. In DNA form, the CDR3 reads TGCGCCAGCAGCCAAGAGTTCGTAGACACCGGGGAGCTGTTTTTT.